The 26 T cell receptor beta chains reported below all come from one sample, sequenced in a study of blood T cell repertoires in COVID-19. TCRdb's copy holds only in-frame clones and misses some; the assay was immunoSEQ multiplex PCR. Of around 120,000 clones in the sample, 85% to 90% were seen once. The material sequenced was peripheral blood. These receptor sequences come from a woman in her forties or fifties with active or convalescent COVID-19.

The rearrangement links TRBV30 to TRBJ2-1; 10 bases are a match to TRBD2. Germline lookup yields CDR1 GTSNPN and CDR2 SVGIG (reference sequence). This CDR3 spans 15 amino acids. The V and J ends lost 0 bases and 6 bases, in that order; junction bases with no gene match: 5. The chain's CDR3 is CAWSVRIAGGNEQFF. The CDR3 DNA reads TGTGCCTGGAGTGTACGGATAGCGGGAGGCAATGAGCAGTTCTTC.

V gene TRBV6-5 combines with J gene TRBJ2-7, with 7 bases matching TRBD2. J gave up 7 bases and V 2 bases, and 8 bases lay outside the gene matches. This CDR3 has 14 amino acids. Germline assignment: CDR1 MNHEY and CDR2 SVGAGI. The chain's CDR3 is CASSYAGAVKEQYF. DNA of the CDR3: TGTGCCAGCAGTTACGCGGGAGCGGTAAAGGAGCAGTACTTC.

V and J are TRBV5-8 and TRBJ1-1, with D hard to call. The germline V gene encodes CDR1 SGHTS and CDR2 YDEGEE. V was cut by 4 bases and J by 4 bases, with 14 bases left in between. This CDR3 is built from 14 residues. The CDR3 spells CASSRRKQSTEAFF. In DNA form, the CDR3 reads TGTGCCAGCAGCCGAAGAAAACAGAGCACTGAAGCTTTCTTT.

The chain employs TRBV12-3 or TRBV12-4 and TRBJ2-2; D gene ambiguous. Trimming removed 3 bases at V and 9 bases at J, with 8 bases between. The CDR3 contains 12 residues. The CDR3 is CASSFSGRELFF. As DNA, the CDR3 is TGTGCCAGCAGTTTTTCAGGCCGGGAGCTGTTTTTT.

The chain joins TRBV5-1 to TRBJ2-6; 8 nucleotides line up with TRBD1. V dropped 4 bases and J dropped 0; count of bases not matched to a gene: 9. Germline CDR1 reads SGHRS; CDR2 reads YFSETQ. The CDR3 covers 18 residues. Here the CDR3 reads CASSQAPGGSSGANVLTF. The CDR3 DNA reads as TGCGCCAGCAGCCAGGCCCCAGGGGGCAGCTCTGGGGCCAACGTCCTGACTTTC.

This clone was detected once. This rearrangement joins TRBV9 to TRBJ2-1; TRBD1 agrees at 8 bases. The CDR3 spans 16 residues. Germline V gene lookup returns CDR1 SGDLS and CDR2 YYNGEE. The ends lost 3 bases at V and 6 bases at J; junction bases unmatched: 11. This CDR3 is CASSDPTGGRGNEQFF. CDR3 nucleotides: TGTGCCAGCAGCGACCCAACAGGGGGAAGGGGCAATGAGCAGTTCTTC.

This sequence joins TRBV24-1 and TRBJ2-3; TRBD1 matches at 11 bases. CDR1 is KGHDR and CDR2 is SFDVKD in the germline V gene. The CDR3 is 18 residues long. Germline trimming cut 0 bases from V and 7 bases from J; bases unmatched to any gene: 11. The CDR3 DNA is TGTGCCACCAGTGATTTGCAAGTCGGGACAGGGGGTCGAAATACGCAGTATTTT. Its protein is CATSDLQVGTGGRNTQYF.

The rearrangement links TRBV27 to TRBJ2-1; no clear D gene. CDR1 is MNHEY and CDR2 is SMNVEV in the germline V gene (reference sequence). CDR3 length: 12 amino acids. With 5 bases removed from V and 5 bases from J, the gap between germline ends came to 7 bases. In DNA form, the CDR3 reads TGTGCCAGCAGTAGCGACCACAATGAGCAGTTCTTC. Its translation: CASSSDHNEQFF.

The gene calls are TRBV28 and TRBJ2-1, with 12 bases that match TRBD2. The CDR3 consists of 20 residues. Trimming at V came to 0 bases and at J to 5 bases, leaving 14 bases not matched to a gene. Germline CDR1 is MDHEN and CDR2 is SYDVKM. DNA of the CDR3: TGTGCCAGCAGTTTATGGGTCCGGCCTAGCGGGAGGGCCCCGGACAATGAGCAGTTCTTC. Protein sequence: CASSLWVRPSGRAPDNEQFF.

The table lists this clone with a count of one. CDR3 region: CASSPAGQAPNEQFF. The CDR3 DNA reads as TGCGCCAGCAGCCCGGCGGGACAGGCCCCAAATGAGCAGTTCTTC. V usage is TRBV5-1 and J usage is TRBJ2-1; 8 bases map to TRBD1. V was pared by 4 bases and J by 7 bases, with 10 bases of the junction left unmatched. This CDR3 spans 15 amino acids. Germline V lookup: CDR1 SGHRS, CDR2 YFSETQ.

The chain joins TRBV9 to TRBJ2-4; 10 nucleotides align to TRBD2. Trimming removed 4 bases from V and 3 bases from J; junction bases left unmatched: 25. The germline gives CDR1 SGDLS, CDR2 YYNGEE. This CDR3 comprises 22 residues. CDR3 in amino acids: CASSQHPSGGWLAGVDKNIQYF. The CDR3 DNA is TGTGCCAGCAGCCAGCATCCGAGTGGGGGATGGCTAGCGGGAGTGGACAAAAACATTCAGTACTTC. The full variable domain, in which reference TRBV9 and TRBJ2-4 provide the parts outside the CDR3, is DSGVTQTPKHLITATGQRVTLRCSPRSGDLSVYWYQQSLDQGLQFLIQYYNGEERAKGNILERFSAQQFPDLHSELNLSSLELGDSALYFCASSQHPSGGWLAGVDKNIQYFGAGTRLSVL.

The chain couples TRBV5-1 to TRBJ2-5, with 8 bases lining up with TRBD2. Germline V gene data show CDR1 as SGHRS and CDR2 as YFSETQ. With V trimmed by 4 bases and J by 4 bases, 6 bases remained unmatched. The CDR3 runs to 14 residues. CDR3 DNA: TGCGCCAGCAGCCCGGGAGGGCCAGGAGAGACCCAGTACTTC. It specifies CASSPGGPGETQYF.

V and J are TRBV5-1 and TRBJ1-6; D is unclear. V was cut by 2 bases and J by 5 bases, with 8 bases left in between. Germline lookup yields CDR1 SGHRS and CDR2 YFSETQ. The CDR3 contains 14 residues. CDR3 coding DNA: TGCGCCAGCAGCTTAACAGTGAATAATTCACCCCTCCACTTT. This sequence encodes CASSLTVNNSPLHF.

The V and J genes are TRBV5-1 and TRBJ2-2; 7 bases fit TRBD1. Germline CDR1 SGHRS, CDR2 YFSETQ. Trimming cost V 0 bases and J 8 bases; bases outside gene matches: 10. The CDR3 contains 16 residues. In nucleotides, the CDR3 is TGCGCCAGCAGCTTGGAAGGGGGCGCGAACCTGGGGGAGCTGTTTTTT. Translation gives CASSLEGGANLGELFF. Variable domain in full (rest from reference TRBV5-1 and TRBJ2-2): KAGVTQTPRYLIKTRGQQVTLSCSPISGHRSVSWYQQTPGQGLQFLFEYFSETQRNKGNFPGRFSGRQFSNSRSEMNVSTLELGDSALYLCASSLEGGANLGELFFGEGSRLTVL.

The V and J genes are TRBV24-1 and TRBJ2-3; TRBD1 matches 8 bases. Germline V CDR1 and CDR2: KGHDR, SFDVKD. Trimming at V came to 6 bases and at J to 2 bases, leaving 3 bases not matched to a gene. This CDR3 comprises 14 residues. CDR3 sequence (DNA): TGTGCCACCAGTTACAGGGGGTACACAGATACGCAGTATTTT. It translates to CATSYRGYTDTQYF.

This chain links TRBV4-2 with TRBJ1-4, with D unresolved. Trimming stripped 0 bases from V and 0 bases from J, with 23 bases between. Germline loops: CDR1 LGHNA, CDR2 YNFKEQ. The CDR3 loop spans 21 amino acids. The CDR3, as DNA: TGTGCCAGCAGCCAAGATATTTTAAGAGGCCGCCGGATCACAACTAATGAAAAACTGTTTTTT. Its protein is CASSQDILRGRRITTNEKLFF.

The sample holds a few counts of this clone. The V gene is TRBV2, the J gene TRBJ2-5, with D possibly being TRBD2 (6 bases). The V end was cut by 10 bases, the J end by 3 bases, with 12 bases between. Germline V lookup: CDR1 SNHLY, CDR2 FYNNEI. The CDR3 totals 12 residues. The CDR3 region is CATREVEETQYF. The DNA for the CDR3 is TGTGCCACAAGGGAGGTGGAAGAGACCCAGTACTTC.

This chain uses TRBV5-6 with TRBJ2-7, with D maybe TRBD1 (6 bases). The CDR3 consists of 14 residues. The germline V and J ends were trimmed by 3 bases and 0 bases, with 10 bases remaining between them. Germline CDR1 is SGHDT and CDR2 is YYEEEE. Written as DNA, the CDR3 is TGTGCCAGCAGCTCCCGGGACACCTCCTACGAGCAGTACTTC. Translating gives CASSSRDTSYEQYF.

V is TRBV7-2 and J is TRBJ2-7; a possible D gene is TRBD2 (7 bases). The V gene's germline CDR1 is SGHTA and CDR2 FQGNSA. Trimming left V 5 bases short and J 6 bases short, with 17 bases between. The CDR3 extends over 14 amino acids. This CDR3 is CASSRQGGVREQYF. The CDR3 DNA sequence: TGTGCCAGCAGCCGCCAAGGGGGGGTACGCGAGCAGTACTTC.

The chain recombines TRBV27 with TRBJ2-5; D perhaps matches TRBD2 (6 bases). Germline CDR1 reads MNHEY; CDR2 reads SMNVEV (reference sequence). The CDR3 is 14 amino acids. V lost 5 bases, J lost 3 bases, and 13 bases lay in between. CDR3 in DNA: TGTGCCAGCAGTGCCTCCCCGGGGGAAGAGACCCAGTACTTC. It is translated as CASSASPGEETQYF.

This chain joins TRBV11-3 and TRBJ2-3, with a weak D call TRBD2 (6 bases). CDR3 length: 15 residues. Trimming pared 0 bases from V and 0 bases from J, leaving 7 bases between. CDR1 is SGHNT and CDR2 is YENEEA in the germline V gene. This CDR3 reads CASSLESGSTDTQYF. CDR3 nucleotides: TGTGCCAGCAGCTTAGAGAGCGGGAGCACAGATACGCAGTATTTT.

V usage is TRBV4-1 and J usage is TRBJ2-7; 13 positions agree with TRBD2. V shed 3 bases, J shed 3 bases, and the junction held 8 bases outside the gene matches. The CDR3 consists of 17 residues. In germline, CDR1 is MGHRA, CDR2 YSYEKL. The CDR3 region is CASSQVLTSGRFYEQYF. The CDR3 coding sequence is TGCGCCAGCAGCCAGGTCCTGACTAGCGGGAGGTTCTACGAGCAGTACTTC.

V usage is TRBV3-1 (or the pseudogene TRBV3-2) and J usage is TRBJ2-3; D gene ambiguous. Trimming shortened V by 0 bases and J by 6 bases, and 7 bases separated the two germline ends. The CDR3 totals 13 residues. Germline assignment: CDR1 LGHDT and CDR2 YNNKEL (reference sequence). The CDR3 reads CASSQEILDTQYF. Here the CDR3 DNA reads TGTGCCAGCAGCCAAGAAATCCTGGATACGCAGTATTTT.

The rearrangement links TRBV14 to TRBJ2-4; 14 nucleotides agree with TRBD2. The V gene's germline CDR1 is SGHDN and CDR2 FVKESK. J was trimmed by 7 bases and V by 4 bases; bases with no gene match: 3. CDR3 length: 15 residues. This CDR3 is CASSRTSGRRNIQYF. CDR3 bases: TGTGCCAGCAGCCGGACTAGCGGGAGGAGGAACATTCAGTACTTC. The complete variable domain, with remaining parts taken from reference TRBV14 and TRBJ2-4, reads EAGVTQFPSHSVIEKGQTVTLRCDPISGHDNLYWYRRVMGKEIKFLLHFVKESKQDESGMPNNRFLAERTGGTYSTLKVQPAELEDSGVYFCASSRTSGRRNIQYFGAGTRLSVL.

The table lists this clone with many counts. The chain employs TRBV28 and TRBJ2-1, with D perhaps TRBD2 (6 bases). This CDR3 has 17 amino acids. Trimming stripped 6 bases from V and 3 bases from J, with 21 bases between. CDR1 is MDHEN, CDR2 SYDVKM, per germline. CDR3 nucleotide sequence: TGTGCCAGCAGCCCCCCAAGGGCACTAGCTGGCTACAATGAGCAGTTCTTC. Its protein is CASSPPRALAGYNEQFF.

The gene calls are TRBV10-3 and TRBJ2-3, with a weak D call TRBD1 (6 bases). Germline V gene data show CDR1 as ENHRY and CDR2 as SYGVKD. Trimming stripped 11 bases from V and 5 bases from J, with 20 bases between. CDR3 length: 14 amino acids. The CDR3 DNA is TGTGCCTACCGGACGGGGCTACAGGGAGATACGCAGTATTTT. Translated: CAYRTGLQGDTQYF.